The text below deals with one T cell receptor beta chain. What it recognizes is unknown. The data are from a study of cytomegalovirus exposure and HLA in healthy donors. Overall study: An early release of data contained about 85 million unique TCRs, which came from HLA-typed donors.

60 Vbeta and 13 Jbeta primers were used in PCR. The protocol was immunoSEQ multiplex PCR, while the TCRdb copy is restricted to in-frame clones and leaves out a portion. The data hold roughly 190,000 clones, with 65% to 90% observed a single time. Whole-study results and caveats: In an earlier analysis, in roughly 580 donors, most V segments appeared productive either ~87% or ~30% of the time. For TCR beta chains, V- and J-gene trimming was later linked to a missense DCLRE1C variant. Most CMV-associated TCR beta chains appeared HLA-restricted in a later analysis.

This CDR3 contains 14 residues. Material: PBMCs. The source is a man aged 40-49 years in good health and CMV-seropositive. This chain uses TRBV21-1 with TRBJ2-5; TRBD2, as called in the table, went unchecked against the DNA. The J call may be wrong; the DNA end is better matched by TRBJ2-7. TRBV21-1 is described as a pseudogene. In DNA form, the CDR3 reads TGTGCCAGCAGCAAAAAAGGGAGCACCTACGAGCAGTACTTC. It is translated as CASSKKGSTYEQYF.